This paragraph reports one TCR beta chain. This clone's antigen is unknown. Base qualities are not provided; no much larger clone lies one nucleotide away. This entry is derived from a study of OX40 agonist ivuxolimab in advanced cancers. At the level of the whole study: Ivuxolimab was an agonistic, fully human IgG2 monoclonal antibody directed against OX40 (CD134), a costimulatory receptor. Intravenous ivuxolimab was administered to patients every 2 weeks at six dose levels: 0.01, 0.1, 0.3, 1.5, 3 and 10 mg/kg. Of the roughly 52 patients in dose escalation, about 20 had hepatocellular carcinoma, some 15 had melanoma, 9 had renal cell carcinoma and 9 had head and neck cancer. The dose-escalation cohort was roughly 87% male with a mean age of about 60 years, ranging from 23 to 79. Patients were allowed to have had prior anti-PD-1, anti-PD-L1 or anti-CTLA-4 therapy, and approximately 40% of the dose-escalation patients had previously received checkpoint inhibitors. Partial responses occurred in three dose-escalation patients, of whom one had hepatocellular carcinoma and two had cutaneous melanoma. The purpose of peripheral TCRbeta sequencing was to test whether ivuxolimab changed TCR sequence diversity and led to clonal T-cell expansion. The paper describes the monotherapy dose-escalation part (N ≈ 52 patients) of the phase I trial of ivuxolimab. General study outcomes and caveats: Low levels of normalized T-cell clonal expansion were also seen in some patients who did not respond. In partial responders in the 0.1-3.0 mg/kg groups, normalized peripheral clonal expansion was found to be among the lowest, especially among CD8+ T cells. At doses from 0.1 to 3.0 mg/kg, clonal expansion was seen in both CD4+ and CD8+ blood T cells between baseline and week 6. After ivuxolimab, CD8+ T cells had more expanded clones than CD4+ T cells on average. The antigen specificity of the peripheral T cells that underwent clonal expansion was not determined.

Looking up the germline V gene yields CDR1 SGHRS and CDR2 YFSETQ. The CDR3 runs 15 residues from the cysteine to the phenylalanine. Kept here is only the CDR3 DNA, which spans 45 bases and is read in frame from base 1. Trimming takes 3 bases off V and 4 bases off J; junction bases not matched to a gene: 3. The trial excluded patients who had a history of autoimmune disease or were on systemic immunosuppression. Peripheral blood for TCR sequencing was collected from all dose cohorts at baseline, on cycle 4 day 1, and on cycle 7 day 1. The samples were drawn from a first-in-human, open-label, multicenter phase I dose-escalation trial of ivuxolimab. Adults with locally advanced or metastatic melanoma, renal cell, hepatocellular, or head and neck squamous cell carcinoma were enrolled in the trial. Before TCR sequencing, CD4+ T cells and CD8+ T cells from peripheral blood were sorted into separate populations.

To sequence the TCRbeta CDR3 region, genomic DNA was isolated from the sorted cells. The immunoSEQ Assay was used to sequence the TCRbeta CDR3 regions. In its TCRdb copy, this immuneACCESS table keeps in-frame sequences only and misses some clones. Where compared with another copy, unresolved V genes explain less than half of these, and the others have no known cause. For this sample the table gives about 100,000 clones, of which approximately 95% were detected only once. Of the sample, about 2.1% falls within the top ten clones. The sequence was obtained from an adult with an advanced solid tumor such as melanoma, head and neck, liver or kidney cancer. The starting material was CD4+ or CD8+ T cells sorted from blood, obtained in a trial of the OX40 agonist ivuxolimab. Rearrangement joined TRBV5-1 to TRBJ1-4; the junction holds 10 bases that match TRBD1. The nucleotides are TGCGCCAGCAGCTGGGACAGGGGCGTTAATGAAAAACTGTTTTTT. Translation gives CASSWDRGVNEKLFF.